The 3 T cell receptor beta chains below all came from one sample that was sequenced in a study of Graves' ophthalmopathy and Graves' hyperthyroidism. The study amplified TCR beta CDR3 regions using RNA transcripts. Investigators did first-round RT-PCR with HTBI primers, then second-round multiplex PCR. Each CDR3 protein gets one entry after TCRdb re-called the multiplex PCR reads with MiXCR. The sample consists of about 740,000 distinct CDR3 sequences, approximately 40% of them appearing once. What was sequenced was peripheral blood. The origin of the receptors is an adult man with Graves' ophthalmopathy.

Remarks on this clonotype: At one end, the junction sequence differs from germline, possibly due to a read error. The chain carries TRBV10-3 and TRBJ1-5; no definite D call. This CDR3 is built from 14 residues. Germline V gene sequence: CDR1 ENHRY, CDR2 SYGVKD. CDR3 loop: CASSEFGSNQPQHF. Written as DNA, the CDR3 is TGTGCCAGCAGTGAATTTGGTAGCAATCAGCCCCAGCATTTT.

The count of this clonotype is one. The chain joins TRBV20-1 to TRBJ1-1; 9 bases fit TRBD1. Germline CDR1 is DFQATT and CDR2 is SNEGSKA (reference sequence). There are 15 residues in the CDR3. With 1 base clipped from V and 4 bases from J, the junction kept 7 bases outside the gene matches. This CDR3 reads CSARASGQGGTEAFF. The DNA of the CDR3 is TGCAGTGCTAGAGCCTCGGGACAGGGTGGCACTGAAGCTTTCTTT.

J is TRBJ2-7 and V is TRBV7-9; TRBD2 agrees at 7 bases. The J segment lost 3 bases and the V segment lost 3 bases, leaving 8 bases of the junction unmatched. The CDR3 runs to 15 residues. Germline CDR1 and CDR2: SEHNR and FQNEAQ (reference sequence). Here the CDR3 reads CASSFSGASGYEQYF. DNA for the CDR3: TGTGCCAGCAGCTTCTCCGGGGCTAGCGGCTACGAGCAGTACTTC. Using reference TRBV7-9 and TRBJ2-7 for the parts outside the CDR3, the full variable domain is DTGVSQNPRHKITKRGQNVTFRCDPISEHNRLYWYRQTLGQGPEFLTYFQNEAQLEKSRLLSDRFSAERPKGSFSTLEIQRTEQGDSAMYLCASSFSGASGYEQYFGPGTRLTVT.